What follows are 26 T cell receptor beta chains derived from one specimen sequenced in a study of cytomegalovirus exposure and HLA in healthy donors. Use of 60 Vbeta and 13 Jbeta primers characterized the PCR. Generated by immunoSEQ multiplex PCR, the TCRdb table keeps only in-frame clones and is missing some. The data hold roughly 170,000 clones, with 82% observed a single time. Sequencing was done on a sample of PBMCs. Receptors originate from a male donor in good health and CMV-seronegative.

The rearrangement links TRBV11-2 to TRBJ1-4, with a tentative D call TRBD1 (5 bases). The CDR3 totals 15 residues. CDR1 is SGHAT, CDR2 FQNNGV, per germline. The V end lost 5 bases, the J end lost 5 bases, and 15 bases lay between the germline ends. The CDR3: CASSRTGTANEKLFF. The CDR3 region has the DNA TGTGCCAGCAGCCGGACCGGGACTGCGAATGAAAAACTGTTTTTT.

The genes are TRBV2 and TRBJ2-7; 7 bases agree with TRBD1. From germline, CDR1 is SNHLY and CDR2 FYNNEI. This CDR3 region has 15 residues. The J segment lost 4 bases and the V segment lost 6 bases, leaving 12 bases of the junction unmatched. The CDR3 coding sequence is TGTGCCAGCAGCAAACCTTTGGACAGGCTTTACGAGCAGTACTTC. Encoded protein: CASSKPLDRLYEQYF.

The V and J genes are TRBV6-5 and TRBJ2-2, with D perhaps matching TRBD1 (6 bases). The CDR3 spans 15 residues. The germline CDR1 and CDR2 sequences are MNHEY and SVGAGI. Trimming removed 6 bases at V and 1 base at J, with 12 bases between. CDR3 in DNA: TGTGCCAGCAGCCGAGGGACATTGAACACCGGGGAGCTGTTTTTT. Encoded protein: CASSRGTLNTGELFF.

The chain has TRBV7-3 and TRBJ2-5, with 11 bases that match TRBD1. The V segment lost 5 bases and the J segment 5 bases; nucleotides outside the gene matches: 4. The CDR3 contains 14 residues. Germline CDR1 is SGHTA and CDR2 is FQGTGA. The CDR3 reads CASSPRTGGETQYF. The CDR3 DNA reads TGTGCCAGCAGCCCCAGGACAGGGGGCGAGACCCAGTACTTC.

V is TRBV5-4 and J is TRBJ2-7; TRBD1 aligns across 8 bases. Germline CDR1 and CDR2: SGHNT and YYREEE (reference sequence). The J segment lost 5 bases and the V segment lost 5 bases, leaving 6 bases of the junction unmatched. The CDR3 has 13 residues. CDR3 DNA: TGTGCCAGCAGGGACAGGGTGATGAACGAGCAGTACTTC. It is translated as CASRDRVMNEQYF.

The chain couples TRBV28 to TRBJ1-2, with D possibly being TRBD1 (6 bases). The germline CDR1 and CDR2 sequences are MDHEN and SYDVKM. The CDR3 is 15 amino acids. V was trimmed by 5 bases and J by 2 bases, leaving 15 bases between them. The CDR3 DNA follows: TGTGCCAGCAGTCCCTCCCAGGGGCGCAACTATGGCTACACCTTC. It codes for CASSPSQGRNYGYTF.

The chain is built from TRBV5-6 and TRBJ2-3; TRBD2 aligns across 8 bases. Germline values: CDR1 SGHDT, CDR2 YYEEEE. The ends lost 3 bases at V and 7 bases at J; junction bases unmatched: 7. This CDR3 has 14 amino acids. The CDR3 reads CASSYPGGGYTQYF. CDR3 in DNA: TGTGCCAGCAGCTATCCCGGGGGGGGGTATACGCAGTATTTT.

This clone was detected only once. The V and J genes are TRBV6-5 and TRBJ2-2, with D uncertain. Germline CDR1 reads MNHEY; CDR2 reads SVGAGI. Trimming left V 8 bases short and J 3 bases short, with 7 bases between. The CDR3 loop spans 12 amino acids. CDR3 region: CASWSDTGELFF. The DNA for the CDR3 is TGTGCCAGCTGGTCGGACACCGGGGAGCTGTTTTTT.

The gene calls are TRBV29-1 and TRBJ1-1, with TRBD1 matching over 9 bases. Germline V lookup: CDR1 SQVTM, CDR2 ANQGSEA. This CDR3 contains 13 residues. J was trimmed by 6 bases and V by 6 bases; bases with no gene match: 8. DNA for the CDR3: TGCAGCGTGATTGGACAGGGGATCCCTGAAGCTTTCTTT. Its protein product is CSVIGQGIPEAFF.

This clone was recorded a few times. The chain carries TRBV7-9 and TRBJ2-1; possibly TRBD1 for D (5 bases). This CDR3 is 16 amino acids long. Per germline, CDR1 SEHNR and CDR2 FQNEAQ (reference sequence). V was trimmed by 5 bases and J by 4 bases, leaving 18 bases between them. Here the CDR3 reads CASSAGHSDRYNEQFF. The CDR3 DNA is TGTGCCAGCAGCGCCGGACACTCCGATCGTTACAATGAGCAGTTCTTC.

This clone has a single count. CDR3: CSVGAGNEQFF. The CDR3 region has the DNA TGCAGCGTTGGGGCGGGGAATGAGCAGTTCTTC. This chain joins TRBV29-1 and TRBJ2-1; weak D call: TRBD2 (6 bases). Trimming left V 4 bases short and J 7 bases short, with 8 bases between. Germline V lookup: CDR1 SQVTM, CDR2 ANQGSEA. This CDR3 contains 11 residues.

The chain joins TRBV7-9 to TRBJ1-2; 10 nucleotides align to TRBD1. Germline assignment: CDR1 SEHNR and CDR2 FQNEAQ (reference sequence). The CDR3 spans 16 residues. V lost 5 bases and J lost 7; bases outside the gene matches: 13. CDR3 loop: CASSPYFSGTGAGYTF. In DNA, the CDR3 is TGTGCCAGCAGCCCGTACTTTTCGGGGACAGGGGCTGGCTACACCTTC. The full variable domain, its missing parts supplied by reference TRBV7-9 and TRBJ1-2, is DTGVSQNPRHKITKRGQNVTFRCDPISEHNRLYWYRQTLGQGPEFLTYFQNEAQLEKSRLLSDRFSAERPKGSFSTLEIQRTEQGDSAMYLCASSPYFSGTGAGYTFGSGTRLTVV.

The rearrangement links TRBV7-9 to TRBJ2-3, with TRBD1 matching over 7 bases. The germline gives CDR1 SEHNR, CDR2 FQNEAQ (reference sequence). V lost 1 base and J lost 4; bases outside the gene matches: 8. The CDR3 consists of 16 residues. CDR3 sequence: CASSLEGQSVSDTQYF. The CDR3 DNA reads as TGTGCCAGCAGCTTAGAGGGACAGTCGGTCTCAGATACGCAGTATTTT. The variable domain in full, completed from reference TRBV7-9 and TRBJ2-3, reads DTGVSQNPRHKITKRGQNVTFRCDPISEHNRLYWYRQTLGQGPEFLTYFQNEAQLEKSRLLSDRFSAERPKGSFSTLEIQRTEQGDSAMYLCASSLEGQSVSDTQYFGPGTRLTVL.

This sequence joins TRBV10-1 and TRBJ2-1; 8 bases map to TRBD2. The CDR3 totals 13 residues. V shed 6 bases, J shed 2 bases, and the junction held 0 bases outside the gene matches. Germline CDR1 reads WNHNN; CDR2 reads SYGVQD (reference sequence). CDR3 in DNA: TGCGCCAGCAGCGGGGGGGCCTACAATGAGCAGTTCTTC. Its protein product is CASSGGAYNEQFF.

This rearrangement joins TRBV6-5 to TRBJ2-5; 9 positions agree with TRBD1. The CDR3 spans 15 residues. Germline lookup yields CDR1 MNHEY and CDR2 SVGAGI. Unmatched junction bases numbered 12, after V lost 8 bases and J lost 5 bases. The CDR3 region is CASASGTGPWETQYF. The CDR3 DNA follows: TGTGCCAGCGCATCCGGGACAGGGCCATGGGAGACCCAGTACTTC.

This sequence joins TRBV11-2 and TRBJ2-2; D uncertain. CDR1 and CDR2 (germline): SGHAT, FQNNGV. Trimming stripped 5 bases from V and 2 bases from J, with 9 bases between. The CDR3 has 14 residues. CDR3 loop: CASSARSNTGELFF. The CDR3 DNA sequence: TGTGCCAGCAGCGCCCGGAGCAACACCGGGGAGCTGTTTTTT.

The genes are TRBV19 and TRBJ2-7, with 8 nucleotides matching TRBD1. Per germline, CDR1 LNHDA and CDR2 SQIVND (reference sequence). The CDR3 contains 13 residues. J was trimmed by 6 bases and V by 4 bases; bases with no gene match: 5. For the CDR3, the DNA is TGTGCCAGTAGTACGGACAGGGTAGGCGAGCAGTACTTC. It specifies CASSTDRVGEQYF. Full variable domain (missing parts from reference TRBV19 and TRBJ2-7): DGGITQSPKYLFRKEGQNVTLSCEQNLNHDAMYWYRQDPGQGLRLIYYSQIVNDFQKGDIAEGYSVSREKKESFPLTVTSAQKNPTAFYLCASSTDRVGEQYFGPGTRLTVT.

V is TRBV11-2 and J is TRBJ1-1; 9 bases are a match to TRBD1. This CDR3 comprises 16 residues. V was pared by 5 bases and J by 0 bases, with 7 bases of the junction left unmatched. Germline V gene lookup returns CDR1 SGHAT and CDR2 FQNNGV. DNA of the CDR3: TGTGCCAGCAGCATCGGACAGGGGCGGATGAACACTGAAGCTTTCTTT. This translates into CASSIGQGRMNTEAFF.

The chain is built from TRBV28 and TRBJ1-5; D may be TRBD1 (5 bases). The CDR3 loop spans 14 amino acids. V was shortened by 4 bases and J by 2 bases, with 9 bases between the two germline ends. CDR1 and CDR2 (germline): MDHEN, SYDVKM. The CDR3 sequence is CASSSRAGNQPQHF. CDR3 DNA sequence: TGTGCCAGCAGTTCCAGGGCAGGCAATCAGCCCCAGCATTTT.

The chain joins TRBV2 to TRBJ2-7; no clear D gene. Germline V gives CDR1 SNHLY, CDR2 FYNNEI. CDR3 length: 11 residues. Trimming cost V 6 bases and J 2 bases, with 5 bases left between them. The CDR3 nucleotides are TGTGCCAGCAGCGGTACCTACGAGCAGTACTTC. This encodes CASSGTYEQYF.

The chain employs TRBV9 and TRBJ2-1; 10 positions agree with TRBD2. The germline V gene has CDR1 SGDLS and CDR2 YYNGEE. With 4 bases clipped from V and 9 bases from J, the junction kept 13 bases outside the gene matches. CDR3 length: 16 amino acids. The CDR3 reads CASSQTGTSVVGEQFF. The CDR3 nucleotides are TGTGCCAGCAGCCAGACCGGGACTAGCGTAGTTGGTGAGCAGTTCTTC.

The genes are TRBV27 and TRBJ1-2, with 7 bases fitting TRBD1. The CDR3 is 17 residues long. Germline CDR1 MNHEY, CDR2 SMNVEV (reference sequence). V shed 2 bases, J shed 0 bases, and the junction held 9 bases outside the gene matches. CDR3 residues: CASSLHRGLLANYGYTF. CDR3 coding DNA: TGTGCCAGCAGTTTACACAGGGGCCTGTTAGCTAACTATGGCTACACCTTC.

V is TRBV6-1 and J is TRBJ2-1, with 8 nucleotides matching TRBD2. V was clipped by 1 base and J by 8 bases; unmatched bases: 16. The CDR3 spans 18 residues. Germline CDR1 reads MNHNS; CDR2 reads SASEGT. In DNA, the CDR3 is TGTGCCAGCAGTGAAGTTGGGACTAGTTTCACGACAAGCGATGAGCAGTTCTTC. Translated: CASSEVGTSFTTSDEQFF.

The chain uses TRBV5-6 and TRBJ2-7; 9 bases map to TRBD1. J was trimmed by 3 bases and V by 0 bases; bases with no gene match: 4. The germline V gene encodes CDR1 SGHDT and CDR2 YYEEEE. The CDR3 is 15 amino acids. CDR3 sequence (DNA): TGTGCCAGCAGCTTGGGGGGGACAGGGTTCTACGAGCAGTACTTC. This translates into CASSLGGTGFYEQYF.

This clone was counted between two and nine times. The genes are TRBV28 and TRBJ2-7; TRBD1 agrees at 9 bases. V dropped 6 bases and J dropped 1; count of bases not matched to a gene: 1. Looked up from germline, CDR1 is MDHEN and CDR2 is SYDVKM. The CDR3 sequence is 13 residues long. CDR3 sequence: CASRTGGSYEQYF. The CDR3 DNA sequence: TGTGCCAGCAGGACAGGGGGATCCTACGAGCAGTACTTC.

The V and J genes are TRBV5-1 and TRBJ1-1, with a weak D call TRBD1 (6 bases). From germline, CDR1 is SGHRS and CDR2 YFSETQ. This CDR3 has 13 amino acids. Trimming cost V 0 bases and J 5 bases, with 8 bases left between them. The CDR3 spells CASSLVQGTEAFF. CDR3 bases: TGCGCCAGCAGCTTGGTTCAGGGGACTGAAGCTTTCTTT.